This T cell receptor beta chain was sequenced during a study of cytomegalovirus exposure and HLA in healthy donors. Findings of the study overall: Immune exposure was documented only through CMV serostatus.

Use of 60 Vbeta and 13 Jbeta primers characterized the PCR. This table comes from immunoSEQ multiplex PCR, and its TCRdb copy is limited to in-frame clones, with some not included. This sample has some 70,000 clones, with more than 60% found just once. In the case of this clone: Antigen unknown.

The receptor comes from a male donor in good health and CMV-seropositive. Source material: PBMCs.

The CDR3, as DNA: TGTGCCAGCAGCGCCCGACGGGATAGTTCACCCCTCCACTTT. This encodes CASSARRDSSPLHF. The chain employs TRBV9 and TRBJ1-6; no clear D. The CDR3 spans 14 residues. V dropped 3 bases and J dropped 9 bases, with 13 bases sitting between them. Germline assignment: CDR1 SGDLS and CDR2 YYNGEE.